This T cell receptor beta chain was sequenced in a study of blood T cell repertoires in COVID-19. Study-wide background: Some COVID-19 samples were acute and others convalescent; all came from the United States, Italy and Spain.

Assay used: immunoSEQ multiplex PCR; TCRdb lists only in-frame clones, some missing. The sample lists more than 350,000 clones; 87% were seen once. Cohort placement rested on clinical history that participants reported themselves. V was shortened by 6 bases and J by 6 bases, with 8 bases between the two germline ends. Germline V gene lookup returns CDR1 KGHSH and CDR2 LQKENI. The CDR3 covers 12 residues. This clonotype was obtained from a woman aged 45-65 years who had recovered from COVID-19. This sequence joins TRBV18 and TRBJ2-2, with D hard to call. Sequencing input: PBMCs or T cells enriched from blood (not recorded which). CDR3: CASSSPPGELFF. The CDR3 nucleotides read TGTGCCAGCTCCTCCCCTCCCGGGGAGCTGTTTTTT.